These T cell receptor beta chains were read from a single sample in a study of cytomegalovirus exposure and HLA in healthy donors. The protocol was immunoSEQ multiplex PCR, while the TCRdb copy is restricted to in-frame clones and leaves out a portion. The sample lists 77,000 or so clones; 60% to 85% were seen once. The material sequenced was PBMCs. The receptors originated from a man in his forties in good health and CMV-seronegative. Both conserved end residues are part of each CDR3.

TRBJ1-2 TRBV5-4 CASSPPGQVSPGYTF
TRBJ1-2 TRBV4-2 CASSQASSSNYGYTF
TRBJ2-5 TRBV5-1 CASSLAGGETQYF
TRBJ2-7 TRBV11-2 CASSLIKDRYEQYF
TRBJ1-2 TRBV9 CASSVDRKNYGYTF
TRBJ2-4 TRBV5-1 CASSFGQGAGNIQYF
TRBJ1-1 TRBV10-1 CASSLAGVSSTEAFF
TRBJ2-3 TRBV4-1 CASSQGSRSGGTDTQYF
TRBJ2-1 TRBV15 CATSRPSSGRADEQFF
TRBJ2-1 TRBV2 CASSPRTGSNEQFF
TRBJ2-7 TRBV4-1 CASSQGQVLAYEQYF
TRBJ2-2 TRBV29-1 CSASQVLGELFF
TRBJ1-1 TRBV10-3 CAISESVGNTEAFF
TRBJ1-5 TRBV6-6 CASSGPGQGDQPQHF
TRBJ2-5 TRBV11-2 CASSPQGRQTQYF
TRBJ2-7 TRBV5-1 CASSRTSGGLSSYEQYF
TRBJ1-5 TRBV6-5 CASSYTQGNQPQHF
NA TRBV19 CASTQRGRGREQFF
TRBJ2-7 TRBV7-9 CASSSGRLMAQYF
TRBJ2-2 TRBV19 CAIKTGITGELFF
TRBJ1-1 TRBV7-9 CASSLAGRGLNTEAFF
TRBJ2-7 TRBV4-1 CASSQNDRGRTYEQYF
TRBJ2-1 TRBV18 CASSSDHTSGIEQFF
TRBJ1-1 TRBV7-9 CASSLGRGIGTEAFF
TRBJ2-7 TRBV11-3 CASSPRGGSYEQYF
TRBJ1-5 TRBV6-6 CASSPQGEDQPQHF
TRBJ1-1 TRBV6-6 CASTPRKGESNTEAFF
TRBJ1-4 TRBV5-1 CASSSRGQPNEKLFF
TRBJ1-3 TRBV18 CASSPGPGSGNTIYF
TRBJ1-4 TRBV2 CASSVEGEKLFF
TRBJ1-4 TRBV27 CASSFGGATNEKLFF
TRBJ2-1 TRBV7-3 CASSLNPRAYNEQFF
TRBJ1-2 TRBV19 CASSIDRVKQGYTF
TRBJ2-5 TRBV18 CATIGAGSQETQYF
TRBJ2-1 TRBV6-6 CASTGTANNEQFF
TRBJ2-7 TRBV10-3 CATGLAGANEQYF
TRBJ1-2 TRBV2 CASSPAGAYGYTF
TRBJ2-2 TRBV2 CASAPTSVTGELFF
TRBJ2-7 TRBV27 CASSLSSGGLSYEQYF
TRBJ2-2 TRBV18 CASSADRVRTGELFF
TRBJ1-2 TRBV28 CASSFNSANYGYTF
TRBJ2-2 TRBV2 CAIQGGGELFF
TRBJ2-7 TRBV14 CASSQDRLGGRSYEQYF